This T cell receptor (beta chain) was sequenced during a study of blood T cell repertoires in COVID-19. Study-level information: T cells, B-cell-depleted T cells, or PBMCs supplied cDNA or gDNA.

Produced via immunoSEQ multiplex PCR; TCRdb's table is partial and in-frame only. The sample carries 86,000 or so clones, roughly four fifths recorded once. CDR3 size: 15 residues. Losses at the gene ends were 7 bases for V and 6 bases for J; bases not matched to a gene: 13. CDR1 and CDR2 from the germline V gene are SGHTA and FQGNSA. Material for sequencing was peripheral blood. The chain combines TRBV7-2 with TRBJ2-7, with 9 bases identical to TRBD1. The TCR comes from a woman aged 80 or over with acute or convalescent COVID-19. The CDR3 bases are TGTGCCAGCACCCCAACGCCGTCGACAGGGGGCGAGCAGTACTTC. It codes for CASTPTPSTGGEQYF.